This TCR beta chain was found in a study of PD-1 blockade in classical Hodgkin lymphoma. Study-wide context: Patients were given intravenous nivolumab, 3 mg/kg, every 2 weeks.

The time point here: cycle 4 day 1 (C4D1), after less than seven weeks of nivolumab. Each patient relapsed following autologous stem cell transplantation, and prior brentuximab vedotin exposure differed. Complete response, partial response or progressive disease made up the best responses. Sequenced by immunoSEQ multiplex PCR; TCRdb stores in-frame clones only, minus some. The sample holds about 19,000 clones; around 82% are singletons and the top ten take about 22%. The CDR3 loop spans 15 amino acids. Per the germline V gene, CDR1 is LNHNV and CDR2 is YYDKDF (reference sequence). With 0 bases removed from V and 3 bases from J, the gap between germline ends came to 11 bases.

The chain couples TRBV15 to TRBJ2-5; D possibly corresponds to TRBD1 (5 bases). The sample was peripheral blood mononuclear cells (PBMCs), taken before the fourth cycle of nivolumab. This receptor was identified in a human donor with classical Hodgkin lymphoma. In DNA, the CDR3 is TGTGCCACCAGCAGAGACCAGGGAAGGGAAGAGACCCAGTACTTC. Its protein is CATSRDQGREETQYF.